This entry concerns a single T cell receptor (beta chain). This sample stems from a study of blood T cell repertoires in COVID-19. Study-wide context: The United States, Italy and Spain were the sources of the acute and convalescent COVID-19 samples. PBMCs, B-cell-depleted T cells, or T cells provided the cDNA or gDNA that made up the material.

In the original analysis: Nucleated cell counts were estimated from reference gene primer amplification. The method was immunoSEQ multiplex PCR; TCRdb's version includes in-frame clones alone and lacks a portion of them. That table is the source of V, J and clone size, and D and trimming were worked out from the DNA. The sample yields 470,000 or so clones, 80% to 90% seen once. Germline assignment: CDR1 LGHDT and CDR2 YNNKEL (reference sequence). The CDR3 extends over 16 amino acids. The V gene lost 3 bases and the J gene lost 1 base, with 15 bases spanning the gap. The TCR was taken from a woman in her 30s with acute or convalescent COVID-19. Specimen: peripheral blood. The rearrangement links TRBV3-1 (or the pseudogene TRBV3-2) to TRBJ1-2; possible D gene TRBD1, 5 bases. The DNA for the CDR3 is TGTGCCAGCAGCCAGCTCAGGGAGGGAGGTAACTATGGCTACACCTTC. This translates into CASSQLREGGNYGYTF.